The next 10 T cell receptor beta chains were all read from a single sample in a study of T-cell memory formation after mild COVID-19. TCRdb called the 5' RACE reads again in MiXCR, with one record for every CDR3 protein. The sample carries about 270,000 distinct CDR3 sequences, 15% to 20% recorded once. The source material was PBMCs or a T cell subset sorted from them (not recorded which). These receptors originate from a man younger than 35 who had mild COVID-19 (a few samples of this study predate the infection). Cell type and time point are not known.

This clonotype was counted at least ten times. This sequence joins TRBV6-2 or TRBV6-3 and TRBJ1-5, with D possibly TRBD1 on 5 matching bases. The length of the CDR3 is 13 residues. The V gene lost 6 bases and the J gene lost 3 bases, with 9 bases spanning the gap. The V gene's germline CDR1 is MNHEY and CDR2 SVGEGT. CDR3 sequence (DNA): TGTGCCAGCAGCGACAGTCCCAATCAGCCCCAGCATTTT. It codes for CASSDSPNQPQHF.

This clonotype was seen more than once but under ten times. This chain links TRBV15 with TRBJ2-3; D is uncertain. V lost 1 base to trimming and J lost 2 bases, with 13 bases between them. CDR1 LNHNV and CDR2 YYDKDF come from the germline V gene (reference sequence). CDR3 length: 16 residues. CDR3 sequence: CATSRGLHGNTDTQYF. The CDR3 DNA follows: TGTGCCACCAGCAGAGGCCTCCACGGTAACACAGATACGCAGTATTTT.

This clonotype has only a few counts. The chain carries TRBV29-1 and TRBJ2-5; TRBD2 agrees at 8 bases. The germline V gene has CDR1 SQVTM and CDR2 ANQGSEA. CDR3 length: 15 amino acids. The trim removed 0 bases at V and 0 bases at J, leaving 3 bases unmatched. The CDR3 loop is CSVEEGRGDQETQYF. The CDR3 nucleotides are TGCAGCGTTGAAGAGGGGCGGGGGGACCAAGAGACCCAGTACTTC.

The J gene is TRBJ2-3, the V gene TRBV20-1; 7 bases align to TRBD2. The J segment lost 4 bases and the V segment lost 0 bases, leaving 4 bases of the junction unmatched. The CDR3 consists of 14 residues. Germline V CDR1 and CDR2: DFQATT, SNEGSKA (reference sequence). The CDR3 protein is CSARDRLAPDTQYF. For the CDR3, the DNA is TGCAGTGCTAGAGATCGACTAGCCCCAGATACGCAGTATTTT.

The chain links TRBV7-2 to TRBJ2-3; D uncertain. In germline, CDR1 is SGHTA, CDR2 FQGNSA. V was trimmed by 5 bases and J by 8 bases, leaving 11 bases between them. There are 12 residues in the CDR3. The CDR3 sequence: CASSPLLATQYF. As DNA, the CDR3 is TGTGCCAGCAGCCCCCTCTTAGCTACGCAGTATTTT.

There are a few counts of this clonotype. The chain combines TRBV5-1 with TRBJ2-1; perhaps D is TRBD1 or TRBD2 (5 bases each). This CDR3 has 15 residues. V was shortened by 0 bases and J by 2 bases, with 9 bases between the two germline ends. Germline V gene lookup returns CDR1 SGHRS and CDR2 YFSETQ. CDR3 amino acids: CASSLGGVPYNEQFF. The CDR3 nucleotides read TGCGCCAGCAGCTTGGGAGGGGTTCCCTACAATGAGCAGTTCTTC.

This clonotype was observed a few times. The chain carries TRBV18 and TRBJ1-1, with D possibly matching TRBD1 (5 bases). This CDR3 has 13 amino acids. Trimming removed 5 bases from V and 7 bases from J, with 14 bases in between. CDR1 KGHSH and CDR2 LQKENI come from the germline V gene. The CDR3 loop is CASSVGTGFEAFF. The CDR3 nucleotides are TGTGCCAGCTCAGTCGGGACGGGCTTTGAAGCTTTCTTT.

This clonotype has only a few counts. CDR3 in amino acids: CASSLFGYEQYV. CDR3 coding DNA: TGTGCCAGCAGCTTATTTGGCTACGAGCAGTACGTC. The chain couples TRBV2 to TRBJ2-7, with no clear D. The CDR3 runs 12 residues. The germline V and J ends were trimmed by 6 bases and 3 bases, with 9 bases remaining between them. Germline CDR1 SNHLY, CDR2 FYNNEI.

The rearrangement uses TRBV20-1 and TRBJ2-7, with TRBD1 as a possible D gene (6 bases). CDR3 length: 13 residues. With 6 bases removed from V and 4 bases from J, the gap between germline ends came to 16 bases. Germline CDR1 is DFQATT and CDR2 is SNEGSKA (reference sequence). CDR3 sequence: CSAKTPGVYEQYV. The CDR3, as DNA: TGCAGTGCCAAAACACCAGGGGTTTACGAGCAGTACGTC.

This chain links TRBV5-1 with TRBJ2-1, with TRBD2 matching 10 bases. The CDR3 runs to 16 residues. Trimming removed 4 bases from V and 3 bases from J; junction bases left unmatched: 7. Germline V lookup: CDR1 SGHRS, CDR2 YFSETQ. Written as DNA, the CDR3 is TGCGCCAGCAGCCTCCAAACTAGCGGGGTCTACAATGAGCAGTTCTTC. Translated: CASSLQTSGVYNEQFF. Looking up the rest from reference TRBV5-1 and TRBJ2-1 gives the full variable domain: KAGVTQTPRYLIKTRGQQVTLSCSPISGHRSVSWYQQTPGQGLQFLFEYFSETQRNKGNFPGRFSGRQFSNSRSEMNVSTLELGDSALYLCASSLQTSGVYNEQFFGPGTRLTVL.